Below, 14 T cell receptor beta chains from the same sample are listed, as sequenced in a study of molecular identifiers for immune sequencing clone quantification. MiXCR was run by TCRdb on the PCR reads, yielding one entry per CDR3 protein. This sample has about 40,000 distinct CDR3 sequences, with approximately 17% found just once. Sequencing was performed on naive CD8+ T cells from blood, with Jurkat cell RNA spiked in. The sample's subset: FACS-sorted CD8+CD4-CCR7+CD45RA+ naive T cells. These TCRs come from a human donor in good health. Some libraries in this study had Jurkat cell RNA spiked in.

The genes are TRBV7-2 and TRBJ2-1; 10 nucleotides agree with TRBD2. The length of the CDR3 is 15 residues. J gave up 9 bases and V 0 bases, and 5 bases lay outside the gene matches. Germline CDR1 SGHTA, CDR2 FQGNSA. CDR3 residues: CASSLALAGTGEQFF. CDR3 sequence (DNA): TGTGCCAGCAGCTTAGCACTAGCGGGAACTGGTGAGCAGTTCTTC.

This clonotype occurred many times. The gene calls are TRBV5-6 and TRBJ2-7; the D is unclear. V lost 1 base and J 2 bases, leaving 10 bases between the germline ends. CDR3 length: 14 residues. CDR1 and CDR2 from the germline V gene are SGHDT and YYEEEE. The DNA for the CDR3 is TGTGCCAGCAGCTTGACTCAGGTAACCTACGAGCAGTACTTC. This sequence encodes CASSLTQVTYEQYF. Drawing the rest from reference TRBV5-6 and TRBJ2-7, the complete variable domain is DAGVTQSPTHLIKTRGQQVTLRCSPKSGHDTVSWYQQALGQGPQFIFQYYEEEERQRGNFPDRFSGHQFPNYSSELNVNALLLGDSALYLCASSLTQVTYEQYFGPGTRLTVT.

This clonotype was recorded at least ten times. The genes are TRBV9 and TRBJ1-6, with D tentatively TRBD1 (5 bases). V was shortened by 4 bases and J by 9 bases, with 17 bases between the two germline ends. Per the germline V gene, CDR1 is SGDLS and CDR2 is YYNGEE. The CDR3 runs to 15 residues. The CDR3 nucleotides are TGTGCCAGCAGCCCCACGGGGGAGAGTACTTCACCCCTCCACTTT. It is translated as CASSPTGESTSPLHF.

This clonotype was detected many times. The chain has TRBV5-1 and TRBJ2-2, with D hard to call. Trimming took 0 bases from V and 7 from J, leaving 4 bases between them. The CDR3 contains 12 residues. The V gene's germline CDR1 is SGHRS and CDR2 YFSETQ. CDR3 coding DNA: TGCGCCAGCAGCTTGGCCAGCGGGGAGCTGTTTTTT. Translation: CASSLASGELFF.

In this sample, this clonotype turned up many times. This chain joins TRBV12-3 or TRBV12-4 and TRBJ2-7, with D possibly matching TRBD1 (5 bases). This CDR3 has 12 residues. Trimming pared 5 bases from V and 4 bases from J, leaving 9 bases between. CDR3 protein: CASSPDRYEQYF. The CDR3 coding sequence is TGTGCCAGCAGTCCCGACAGATACGAGCAGTACTTC.

The chain couples TRBV6-2 or TRBV6-3 to TRBJ2-7, with a tentative D call TRBD1 (6 bases). V lost 6 bases and J 6 bases, leaving 21 bases between the germline ends. Germline V gives CDR1 MNHEY, CDR2 SVGEGT. The length of the CDR3 is 15 residues. The CDR3 bases are TGTGCCAGCAGGGGCCCGGGACACTCAGCTACCGAGCAGTACTTC. Protein product: CASRGPGHSATEQYF.

This clonotype was seen many times. The V gene is TRBV7-9, the J gene TRBJ2-5; 13 nucleotides match TRBD2. This CDR3 is built from 16 residues. V shed 3 bases, J shed 4 bases, and the junction held 5 bases outside the gene matches. Germline values: CDR1 SEHNR, CDR2 FQNEAQ (reference sequence). CDR3 bases: TGTGCCAGCAGCTTGGAACTAGCGGGAGGGAGAGAGACCCAGTACTTC. It encodes CASSLELAGGRETQYF.

This clonotype was counted ten times or more. The chain has TRBV12-3 or TRBV12-4 and TRBJ2-1; 12 bases line up with TRBD1. CDR3 size: 16 residues. Trimming at V came to 4 bases and at J to 8 bases, leaving 9 bases not matched to a gene. The CDR3 is CASSWPGTGGAYEQFF. DNA of the CDR3: TGTGCCAGCAGTTGGCCCGGGACAGGGGGCGCCTATGAGCAGTTCTTC.

This clonotype was seen many times. The chain employs TRBV9 and TRBJ2-3; 7 bases map to TRBD1. Trimming took 1 base from V and 5 from J; bases not matched to a gene: 7. Looked up from germline, CDR1 is SGDLS and CDR2 is YYNGEE. The CDR3 is 15 amino acids. The CDR3 coding sequence is TGTGCCAGCAGCGTATGGGGACAGCCTGGAGATACGCAGTATTTT. Its protein is CASSVWGQPGDTQYF.

Worth noting for this clonotype: It may be a read error: a sequence one base away is much more abundant. The rearrangement uses TRBV27 and TRBJ1-5; the D gene is possibly TRBD1 (6 bases). CDR3 size: 14 residues. CDR1 is MNHEY and CDR2 is SMNVEV in the germline V gene (reference sequence). CDR3 DNA sequence: TGTGCCGGCAGTTTACAGGGAAACAGCCAGCCCCAGCATTTT. Translation: CAGSLQGNSQPQHF.

This clonotype has just one count. A much bigger clone sits one base away, suggesting this may be a read error. The genes are TRBV28 and TRBJ2-5; TRBD1 matches 9 bases. The CDR3 consists of 15 residues. CDR1 is MDHEN and CDR2 is SYDVKM in the germline V gene. CDR3 sequence reads: CAGSSRGDREETQYF. DNA for the CDR3: TGTGCCGGCAGTTCCCGTGGGGACAGGGAAGAGACCCAGTACTTC.

Remarks on this clonotype: A much larger clonotype is one base distant, so this may be a read error. The CDR3 loop reads CASSLTTVLTSYGQYF. The CDR3 DNA reads as TGTGCCAGCTCACTCACCACGGTACTCACCTCCTACGGGCAGTACTTC. The chain links TRBV18 to TRBJ2-7; no clear D. The germline gives CDR1 KGHSH, CDR2 LQKENI. This CDR3 comprises 16 residues.

The chain links TRBV7-8 to TRBJ2-3; D may be TRBD1 (6 bases). Germline V gene data show CDR1 as SGHVS and CDR2 as FQNEAQ. The CDR3 extends over 14 amino acids. The germline V and J ends were trimmed by 7 bases and 5 bases, with 16 bases remaining between them. The CDR3 DNA is TGTGCCAGCACCATGTGGGGGCCGGGAGATACGCAGTATTTT. As protein: CASTMWGPGDTQYF.

This clonotype was counted a few times. CDR3 loop: CASSFAGGISGELFF. The CDR3 region has the DNA TGTGCCAGCAGTTTTGCAGGGGGCATTTCCGGGGAGCTGTTTTTT. The genes are TRBV28 and TRBJ2-2; the match to TRBD1 covers 8 bases. The CDR3 length is 15 residues. Germline values: CDR1 MDHEN, CDR2 SYDVKM. J gave up 6 bases and V 3 bases, and 6 bases lay outside the gene matches.